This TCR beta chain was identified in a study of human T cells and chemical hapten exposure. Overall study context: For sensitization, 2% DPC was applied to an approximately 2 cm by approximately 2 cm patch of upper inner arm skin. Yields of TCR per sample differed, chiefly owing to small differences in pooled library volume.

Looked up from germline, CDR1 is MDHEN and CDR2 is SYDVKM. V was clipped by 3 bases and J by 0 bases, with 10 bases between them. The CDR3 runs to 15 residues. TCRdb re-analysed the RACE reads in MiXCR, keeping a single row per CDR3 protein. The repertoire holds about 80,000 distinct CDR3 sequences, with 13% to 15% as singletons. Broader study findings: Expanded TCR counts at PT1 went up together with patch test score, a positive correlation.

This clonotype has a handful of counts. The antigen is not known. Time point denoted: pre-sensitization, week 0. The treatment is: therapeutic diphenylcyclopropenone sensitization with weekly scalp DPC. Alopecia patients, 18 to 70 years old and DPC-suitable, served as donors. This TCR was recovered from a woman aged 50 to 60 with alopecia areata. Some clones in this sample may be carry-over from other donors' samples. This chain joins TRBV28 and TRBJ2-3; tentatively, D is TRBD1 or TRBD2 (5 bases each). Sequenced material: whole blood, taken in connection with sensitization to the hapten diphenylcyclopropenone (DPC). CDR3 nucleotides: TGTGCCAGCAGTTTTTTGGGGGTTAGCACAGATACGCAGTATTTT. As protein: CASSFLGVSTDTQYF.